The text below deals with one TCR beta chain. Its target is not known. This sample was included in a study of Ad26.COV2.S vaccination and SARS-CoV-2 variants. General study points: Vaccine recipients showed a spike-specific TCR breadth that was higher than in placebo recipients.

Here immunoSEQ multiplex PCR was the method, and the copy in TCRdb shows in-frame clones only, minus some. The sample includes roughly 320,000 clones, around 87% of them seen just once. The CDR3 totals 16 residues. V trimming: 3 bases; J trimming: 2 bases; junction bases outside the gene matches: 8. CDR1 is LGHNA and CDR2 is YSLEER in the germline V gene. The treatment here: approximately 18 received Ad26.COV2.S at low or high dose, single or two shots; about 5 received placebo; per-sample allocation not given. All samples were drawn on day 63, counting from the first vaccine or placebo injection. In the vaccine, an Ad26 vector expressed the SARS-CoV-2 spike of the Wuhan strain.

The chain carries TRBV4-3 and TRBJ2-3, with TRBD1 matching 7 bases. The material was peripheral blood, obtained in a trial of Ad26.COV2.S vaccine versus placebo. The TCR originated in a person aged 18-65 years who received the Ad26.COV2.S COVID-19 vaccine or a placebo. Written as DNA, the CDR3 is TGCGCCAGCAGCCAGGGGACAGATCGTTCCACAGATACGCAGTATTTT. As protein: CASSQGTDRSTDTQYF.